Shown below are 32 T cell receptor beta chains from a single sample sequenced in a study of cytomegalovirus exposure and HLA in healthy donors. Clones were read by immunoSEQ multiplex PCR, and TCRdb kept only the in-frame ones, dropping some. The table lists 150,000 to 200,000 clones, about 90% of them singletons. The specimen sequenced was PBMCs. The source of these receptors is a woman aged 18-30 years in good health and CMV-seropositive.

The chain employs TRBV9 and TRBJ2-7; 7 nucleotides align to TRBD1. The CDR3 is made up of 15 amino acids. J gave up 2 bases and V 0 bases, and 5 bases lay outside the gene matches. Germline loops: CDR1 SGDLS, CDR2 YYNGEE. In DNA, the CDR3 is TGTGCCAGCAGCGTAGGGGACAGCCCACCCTACGAGCAGTACTTC. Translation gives CASSVGDSPPYEQYF.

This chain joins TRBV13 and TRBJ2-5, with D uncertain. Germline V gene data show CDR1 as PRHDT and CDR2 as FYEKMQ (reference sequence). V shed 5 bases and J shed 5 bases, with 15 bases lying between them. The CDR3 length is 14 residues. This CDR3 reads CASSLQTYRETQYF. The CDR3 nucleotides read TGTGCCAGCAGCCTACAGACATACCGCGAGACCCAGTACTTC.

The CDR3 DNA is TGTGCCAGCTCACCAATCGAGTCGGGACAGGGCCCGTCCGGGGAGCTGTTTTTT. Protein product: CASSPIESGQGPSGELFF. This rearrangement joins TRBV18 to TRBJ2-2, with TRBD1 identical over 9 bases. V trimming: 2 bases; J trimming: 6 bases; junction bases outside the gene matches: 13. The germline V gene encodes CDR1 KGHSH and CDR2 LQKENI. The CDR3 is 18 amino acids. Full variable domain (outside the CDR3, taken from reference TRBV18 and TRBJ2-2): NAGVMQNPRHLVRRRGQEARLRCSPMKGHSHVYWYRQLPEEGLKFMVYLQKENIIDESGMPKERFSAEFPKEGPSILRIQQVVRGDSAAYFCASSPIESGQGPSGELFFGEGSRLTVL.

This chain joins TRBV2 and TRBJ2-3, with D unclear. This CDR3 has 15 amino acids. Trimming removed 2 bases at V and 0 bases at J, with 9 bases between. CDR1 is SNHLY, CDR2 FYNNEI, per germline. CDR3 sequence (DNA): TGTGCCAGCAGTGAAAGACGGGTTAGCACAGATACGCAGTATTTT. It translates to CASSERRVSTDTQYF.

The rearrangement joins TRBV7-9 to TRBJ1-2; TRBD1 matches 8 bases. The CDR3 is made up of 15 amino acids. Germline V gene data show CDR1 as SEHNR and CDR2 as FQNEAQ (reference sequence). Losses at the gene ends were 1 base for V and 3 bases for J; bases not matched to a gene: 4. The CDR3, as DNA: TGTGCCAGCAGCTTAGTCGGGACAGGAGACTATGGCTACACCTTC. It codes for CASSLVGTGDYGYTF.

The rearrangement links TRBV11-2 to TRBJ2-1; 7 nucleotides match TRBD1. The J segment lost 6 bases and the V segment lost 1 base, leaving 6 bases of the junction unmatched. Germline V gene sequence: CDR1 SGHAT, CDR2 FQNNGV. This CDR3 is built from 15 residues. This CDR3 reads CASSLGGTEINEQFF. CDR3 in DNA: TGTGCCAGCAGCTTAGGGGGGACAGAGATCAATGAGCAGTTCTTC.

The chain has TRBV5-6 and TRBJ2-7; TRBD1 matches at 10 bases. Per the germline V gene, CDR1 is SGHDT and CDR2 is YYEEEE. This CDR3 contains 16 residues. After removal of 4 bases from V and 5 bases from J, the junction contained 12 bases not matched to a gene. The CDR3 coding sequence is TGTGCCAGCAGCATGACCCTGGGACAGGGGTGGCACGAGCAGTACTTC. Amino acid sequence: CASSMTLGQGWHEQYF. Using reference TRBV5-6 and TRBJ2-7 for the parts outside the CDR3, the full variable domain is DAGVTQSPTHLIKTRGQQVTLRCSPKSGHDTVSWYQQALGQGPQFIFQYYEEEERQRGNFPDRFSGHQFPNYSSELNVNALLLGDSALYLCASSMTLGQGWHEQYFGPGTRLTVT.

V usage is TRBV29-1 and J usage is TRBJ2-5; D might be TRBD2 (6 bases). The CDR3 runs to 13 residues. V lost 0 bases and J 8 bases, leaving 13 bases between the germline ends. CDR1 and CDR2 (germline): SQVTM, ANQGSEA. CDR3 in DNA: TGCAGCGTTGAAGAGACTCGGACTACTACCCAGTACTTC. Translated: CSVEETRTTTQYF.

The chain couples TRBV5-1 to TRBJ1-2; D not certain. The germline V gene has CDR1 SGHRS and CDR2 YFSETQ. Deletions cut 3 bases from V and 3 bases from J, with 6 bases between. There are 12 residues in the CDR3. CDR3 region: CASSSPDYGYTF. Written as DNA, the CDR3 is TGCGCCAGCAGCTCGCCGGACTATGGCTACACCTTC.

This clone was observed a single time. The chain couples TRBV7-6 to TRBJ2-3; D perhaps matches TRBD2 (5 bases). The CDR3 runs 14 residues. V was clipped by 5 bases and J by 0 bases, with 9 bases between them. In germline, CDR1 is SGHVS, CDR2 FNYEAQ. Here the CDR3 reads CASSEGESTDTQYF. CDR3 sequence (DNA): TGTGCCAGCAGCGAGGGTGAGAGCACAGATACGCAGTATTTT.

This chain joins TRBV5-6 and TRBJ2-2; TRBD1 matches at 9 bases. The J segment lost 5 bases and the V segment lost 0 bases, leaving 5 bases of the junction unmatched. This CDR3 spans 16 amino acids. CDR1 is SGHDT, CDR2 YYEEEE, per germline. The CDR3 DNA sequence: TGTGCCAGCAGCTTGGTCGGGACAGGGTTTACCGGGGAGCTGTTTTTT. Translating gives CASSLVGTGFTGELFF.

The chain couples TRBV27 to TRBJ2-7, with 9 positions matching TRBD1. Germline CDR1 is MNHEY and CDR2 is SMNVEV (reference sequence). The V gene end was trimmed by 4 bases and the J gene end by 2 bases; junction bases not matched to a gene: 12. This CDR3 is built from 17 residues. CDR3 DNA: TGTGCCAGCAGTTACTATCCCAGGACAGGGGAGACCTACGAGCAGTACTTC. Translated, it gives CASSYYPRTGETYEQYF.

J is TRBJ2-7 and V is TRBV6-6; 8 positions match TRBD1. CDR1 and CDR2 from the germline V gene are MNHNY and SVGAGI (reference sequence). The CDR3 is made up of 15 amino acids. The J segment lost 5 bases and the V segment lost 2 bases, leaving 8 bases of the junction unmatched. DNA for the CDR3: TGTGCCAGCAGTTACCGAAGGACAGGGAACGACGAGCAGTACTTC. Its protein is CASSYRRTGNDEQYF.

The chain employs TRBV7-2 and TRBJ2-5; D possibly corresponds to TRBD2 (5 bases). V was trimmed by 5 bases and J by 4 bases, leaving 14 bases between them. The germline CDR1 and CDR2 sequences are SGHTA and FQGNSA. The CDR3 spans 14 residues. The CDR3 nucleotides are TGTGCCAGCAGCCAATCCGGACGGGGAGAGACCCAGTACTTC. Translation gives CASSQSGRGETQYF.

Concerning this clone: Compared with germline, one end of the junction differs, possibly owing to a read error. The CDR3 region has the DNA TGCAGCGCCTTACGAGGCGGAATAGTCGTCTTC. It encodes CSALRGGIVVF. This chain uses TRBV29-1 with TRBJ2-1; D remains unclear. Germline V gene sequence: CDR1 SQVTM, CDR2 ANQGSEA. The CDR3 consists of 11 residues.

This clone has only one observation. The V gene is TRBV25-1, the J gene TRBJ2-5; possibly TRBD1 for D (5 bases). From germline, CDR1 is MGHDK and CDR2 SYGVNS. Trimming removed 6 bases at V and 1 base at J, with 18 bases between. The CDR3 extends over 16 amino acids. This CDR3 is CASREIFSTVQETQYF. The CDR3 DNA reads TGTGCCAGCAGGGAAATCTTCTCGACAGTCCAAGAGACCCAGTACTTC.

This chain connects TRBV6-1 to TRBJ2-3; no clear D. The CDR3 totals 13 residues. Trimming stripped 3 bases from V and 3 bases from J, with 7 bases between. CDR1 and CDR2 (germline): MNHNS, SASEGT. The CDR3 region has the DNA TGTGCCAGCAGTGACCACAGTACAGATACGCAGTATTTT. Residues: CASSDHSTDTQYF.

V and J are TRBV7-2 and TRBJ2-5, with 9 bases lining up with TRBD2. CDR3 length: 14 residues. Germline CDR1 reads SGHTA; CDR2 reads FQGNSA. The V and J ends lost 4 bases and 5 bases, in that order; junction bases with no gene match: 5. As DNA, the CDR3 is TGTGCCAGCAGCTATAGCGGGGGACATGAGACCCAGTACTTC. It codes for CASSYSGGHETQYF. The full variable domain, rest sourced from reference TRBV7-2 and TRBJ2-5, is GAGVSQSPSNKVTEKGKDVELRCDPISGHTALYWYRQSLGQGLEFLIYFQGNSAPDKSGLPSDRFSAERTGGSVSTLTIQRTQQEDSAVYLCASSYSGGHETQYFGPGTRLLVL.

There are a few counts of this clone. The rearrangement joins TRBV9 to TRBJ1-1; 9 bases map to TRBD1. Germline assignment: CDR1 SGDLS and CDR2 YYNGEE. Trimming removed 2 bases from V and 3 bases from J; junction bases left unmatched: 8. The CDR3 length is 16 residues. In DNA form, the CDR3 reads TGTGCCAGCAGCGTCGGGACAGGGACCTTGTACACTGAAGCTTTCTTT. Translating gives CASSVGTGTLYTEAFF.

The CDR3 nucleotides are TGCGCCAGCAGCTTGGAGGGAGACTCCTATAATTCACCCCTCCACTTT. Amino acids: CASSLEGDSYNSPLHF. This chain joins TRBV5-1 and TRBJ1-6, with D unclear. The CDR3 totals 16 residues. Per the germline V gene, CDR1 is SGHRS and CDR2 is YFSETQ. Trimming stripped 0 bases from V and 0 bases from J, with 7 bases between.

CDR3 DNA sequence: TGCAGCGCCGAAAATCTTGAGGACAGGGGGCGATCGGGGGCCAACGTCCTGACTTTC. This translates into CSAENLEDRGRSGANVLTF. The chain uses TRBV29-1 and TRBJ2-6; 11 bases are shared with TRBD1. Unmatched junction bases numbered 18, after V lost 7 bases and J lost 4 bases. Germline values: CDR1 SQVTM, CDR2 ANQGSEA. CDR3 size: 19 residues.

This CDR3 reads CASSTPDRGYEQYF. In DNA, the CDR3 is TGTGCCAGTAGTACCCCAGACAGGGGCTACGAGCAGTACTTC. The chain carries TRBV19 and TRBJ2-7; 8 bases are a match to TRBD1. The CDR3 is made up of 14 amino acids. With V trimmed by 4 bases and J by 3 bases, 5 bases remained unmatched. Germline lookup yields CDR1 LNHDA and CDR2 SQIVND (reference sequence).

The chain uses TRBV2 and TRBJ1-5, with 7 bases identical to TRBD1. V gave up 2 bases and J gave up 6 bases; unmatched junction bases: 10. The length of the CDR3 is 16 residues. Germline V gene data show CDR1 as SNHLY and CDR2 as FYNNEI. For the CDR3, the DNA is TGTGCCAGCAGTGAAAAGACAGGGCGGGGTGTTCAGCCCCAGCATTTT. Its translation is CASSEKTGRGVQPQHF.

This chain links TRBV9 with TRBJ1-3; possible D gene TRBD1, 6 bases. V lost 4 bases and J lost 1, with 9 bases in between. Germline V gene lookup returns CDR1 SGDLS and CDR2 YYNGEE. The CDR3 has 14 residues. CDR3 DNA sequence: TGTGCCAGCAGCCTACAGGGATCTGGAAACACCATATATTTT. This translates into CASSLQGSGNTIYF.

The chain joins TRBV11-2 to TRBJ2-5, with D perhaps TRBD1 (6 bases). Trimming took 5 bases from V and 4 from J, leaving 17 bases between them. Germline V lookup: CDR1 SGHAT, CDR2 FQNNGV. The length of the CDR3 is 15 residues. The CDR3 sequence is CASSGGRMIRETQYF. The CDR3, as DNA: TGTGCCAGCAGCGGGGGCAGGATGATTAGAGAGACCCAGTACTTC.

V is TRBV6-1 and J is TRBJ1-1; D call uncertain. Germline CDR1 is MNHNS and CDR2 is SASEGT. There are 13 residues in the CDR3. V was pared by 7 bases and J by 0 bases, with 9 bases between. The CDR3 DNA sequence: TGTGCCAGCATCGAGGCACTGAACACTGAAGCTTTCTTT. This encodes CASIEALNTEAFF.

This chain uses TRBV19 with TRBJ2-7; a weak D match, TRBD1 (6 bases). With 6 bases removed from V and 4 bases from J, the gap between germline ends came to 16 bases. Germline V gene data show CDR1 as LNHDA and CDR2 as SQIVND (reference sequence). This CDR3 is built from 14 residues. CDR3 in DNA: TGTGCCAGTAGCCCCTTAGGGGGAACGTACGAGCAGTACTTC. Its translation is CASSPLGGTYEQYF.

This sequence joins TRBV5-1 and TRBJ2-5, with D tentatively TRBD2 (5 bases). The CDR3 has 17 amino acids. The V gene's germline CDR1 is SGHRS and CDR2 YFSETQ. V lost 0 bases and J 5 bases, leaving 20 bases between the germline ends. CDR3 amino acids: CASSLAGRTPTGETQYF. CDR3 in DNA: TGCGCCAGCAGCTTGGCCGGGCGCACCCCAACGGGGGAGACCCAGTACTTC.

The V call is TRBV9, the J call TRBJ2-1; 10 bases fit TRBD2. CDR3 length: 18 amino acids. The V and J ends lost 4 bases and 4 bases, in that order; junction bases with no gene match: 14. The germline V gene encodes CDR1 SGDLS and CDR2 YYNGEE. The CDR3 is CASSPRGLAGDLYNEQFF. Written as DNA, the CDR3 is TGTGCCAGCAGCCCCCGGGGGCTAGCGGGAGACCTATACAATGAGCAGTTCTTC.

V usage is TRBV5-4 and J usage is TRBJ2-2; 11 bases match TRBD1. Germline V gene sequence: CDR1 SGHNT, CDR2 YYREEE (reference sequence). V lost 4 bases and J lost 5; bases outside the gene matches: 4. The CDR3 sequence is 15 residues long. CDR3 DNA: TGTGCCAGCAGCATAGGACAGGGGGCAACCGGGGAGCTGTTTTTT. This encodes CASSIGQGATGELFF. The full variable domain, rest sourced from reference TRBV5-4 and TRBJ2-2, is ETGVTQSPTHLIKTRGQQVTLRCSSQSGHNTVSWYQQALGQGPQFIFQYYREEENGRGNFPPRFSGLQFPNYSSELNVNALELDDSALYLCASSIGQGATGELFFGEGSRLTVL.

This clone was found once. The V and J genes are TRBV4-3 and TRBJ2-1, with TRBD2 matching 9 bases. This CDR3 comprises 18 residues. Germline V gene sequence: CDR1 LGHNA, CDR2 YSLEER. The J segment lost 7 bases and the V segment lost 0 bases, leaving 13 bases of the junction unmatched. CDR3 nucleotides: TGCGCCAGCAGCCAAGATGGGGCGGGAGGGCCTAAAGGTAATGAGCAGTTCTTC. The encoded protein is CASSQDGAGGPKGNEQFF.

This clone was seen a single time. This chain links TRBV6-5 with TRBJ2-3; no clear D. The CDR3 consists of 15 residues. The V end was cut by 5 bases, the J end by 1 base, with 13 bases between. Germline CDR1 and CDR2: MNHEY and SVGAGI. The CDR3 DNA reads TGTGCCAGCAGTCTCGACCTAGGAGGCACAGATACGCAGTATTTT. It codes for CASSLDLGGTDTQYF.